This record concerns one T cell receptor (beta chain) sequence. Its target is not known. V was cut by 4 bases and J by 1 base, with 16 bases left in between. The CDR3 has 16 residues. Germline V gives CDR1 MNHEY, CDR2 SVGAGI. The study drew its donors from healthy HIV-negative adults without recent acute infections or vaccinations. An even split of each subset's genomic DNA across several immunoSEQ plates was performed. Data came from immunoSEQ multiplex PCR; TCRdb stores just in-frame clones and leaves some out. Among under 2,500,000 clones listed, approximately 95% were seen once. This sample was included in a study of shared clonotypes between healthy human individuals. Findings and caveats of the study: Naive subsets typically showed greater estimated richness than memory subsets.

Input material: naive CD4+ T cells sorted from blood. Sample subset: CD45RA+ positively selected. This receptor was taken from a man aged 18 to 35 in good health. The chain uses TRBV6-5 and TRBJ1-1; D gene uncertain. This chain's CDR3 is CASSSLIPGENTEAFF. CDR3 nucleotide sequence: TGTGCCAGCAGTTCCCTGATACCGGGAGAGAACACTGAAGCTTTCTTT.